A single T cell receptor beta chain is shown here with its context. The sample originates from a study of blood T cell repertoires in COVID-19. Across the whole study: The cDNA or gDNA used as material had been derived from T cells, B-cell-depleted T cells, or PBMCs.

Methods used by the authors: Amplification with reference gene primers provided the estimates of nucleated cell counts. Some clones are missing from TCRdb's copy, which holds only in-frame ones; the method was immunoSEQ multiplex PCR. Clonal size and the V and J genes are those of that table, whereas D and trimming came from the DNA. The sample shows approximately 270,000 clones, roughly 90% of them seen only once. This CDR3 region has 12 residues. The V and J ends lost 6 bases and 5 bases respectively, with 10 bases between them. Per the germline V gene, CDR1 is MNHEY and CDR2 is SVGAGI. The clonotype was recovered from a man aged 25 to 40 with acute or convalescent COVID-19. The material sequenced was peripheral blood. V is TRBV6-5 and J is TRBJ2-5; D is perhaps TRBD1 (5 bases). CDR3 region: CASRAGSETQYF. The CDR3 nucleotides are TGTGCCAGCAGGGCAGGGTCTGAGACCCAGTACTTC.